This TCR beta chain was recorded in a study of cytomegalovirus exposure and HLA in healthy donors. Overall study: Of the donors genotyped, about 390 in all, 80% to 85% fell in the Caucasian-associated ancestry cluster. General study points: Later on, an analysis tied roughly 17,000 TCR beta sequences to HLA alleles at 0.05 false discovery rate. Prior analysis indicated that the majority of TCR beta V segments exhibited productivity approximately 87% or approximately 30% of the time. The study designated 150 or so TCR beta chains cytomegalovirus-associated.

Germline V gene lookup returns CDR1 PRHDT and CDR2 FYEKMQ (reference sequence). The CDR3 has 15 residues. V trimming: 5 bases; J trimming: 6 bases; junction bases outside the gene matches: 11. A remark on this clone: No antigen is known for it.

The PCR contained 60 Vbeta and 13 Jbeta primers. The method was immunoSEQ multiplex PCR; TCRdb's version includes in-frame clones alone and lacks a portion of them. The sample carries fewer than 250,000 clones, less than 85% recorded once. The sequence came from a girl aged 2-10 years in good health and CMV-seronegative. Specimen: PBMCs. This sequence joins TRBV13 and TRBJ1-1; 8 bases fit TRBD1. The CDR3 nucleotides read TGTGCCAGCAGCCCGTCCAATACAGGGGGGGCTGAAGCTTTCTTT. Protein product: CASSPSNTGGAEAFF.